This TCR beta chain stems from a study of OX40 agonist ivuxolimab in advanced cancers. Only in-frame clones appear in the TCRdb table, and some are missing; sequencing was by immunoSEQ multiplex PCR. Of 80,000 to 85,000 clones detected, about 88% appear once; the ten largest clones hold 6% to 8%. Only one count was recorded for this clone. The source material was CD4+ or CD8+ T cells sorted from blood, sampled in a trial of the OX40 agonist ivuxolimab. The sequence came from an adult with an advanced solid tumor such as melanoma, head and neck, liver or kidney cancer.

The CDR3 sequence is CASSLVRGGEETQYF. The CDR3, as DNA: TGTGCCAGCAGCTTAGTGCGGGGGGGCGAAGAGACCCAGTACTTC. This chain connects TRBV7-2 to TRBJ2-5; 9 nucleotides line up with TRBD2. The CDR3 is 15 residues long. V lost 1 base to trimming and J lost 3 bases; unmatched junction nucleotides: 3. Germline V gene data show CDR1 as SGHTA and CDR2 as FQGNSA.